These 14 T cell receptor beta chains originate from one sample sequenced in a study of cytomegalovirus exposure and HLA in healthy donors. Clones were read by immunoSEQ multiplex PCR, and TCRdb kept only the in-frame ones, dropping some. The data show 80,000 to 95,000 clones, approximately 93% seen once. The sequencing sample was made of PBMCs. The receptors were gathered from a woman aged 25 to 45 in good health and CMV-seropositive.

The chain has TRBV15 and TRBJ2-7, with D unclear. The CDR3 runs to 10 residues. V lost 11 bases and J lost 5, with 10 bases in between. CDR1 LNHNV and CDR2 YYDKDF come from the germline V gene (reference sequence). The DNA of the CDR3 is TGTGCCGCCTCATGCGACGAGCAGTACTTC. Translated, it gives CAASCDEQYF. The variable domain in full, with the rest retrieved from reference TRBV15 and TRBJ2-7, is DAMVIQNPRYQVTQFGKPVTLSCSQTLNHNVMYWYQQKSSQAPKLLFHYYDKDFNNEADTPDNFQSRRPNTSFCFLDIRSPGLGDTAMYLCAASCDEQYFGPGTRLTVT.

V gene TRBV9 combines with J gene TRBJ2-7; D unresolved. The CDR3 is made up of 15 amino acids. Trimming stripped 5 bases from V and 2 bases from J, with 17 bases between. Germline assignment: CDR1 SGDLS and CDR2 YYNGEE. Here the CDR3 reads CASSPSAAAPYEQYF. CDR3 in DNA: TGTGCCAGCAGTCCTTCTGCGGCAGCCCCCTACGAGCAGTACTTC.

The gene calls are TRBV4-3 and TRBJ2-5; tentatively, D is TRBD1 (6 bases). The ends were cut back, 2 bases at V and 5 bases at J, with 18 bases in the middle. The CDR3 runs 16 residues. Germline assignment: CDR1 LGHNA and CDR2 YSLEER. The CDR3 region has the DNA TGCGCCAGCAGCCAAACCACAGGGTTTCGAGGGGAGACCCAGTACTTC. The encoded protein is CASSQTTGFRGETQYF.

This chain connects TRBV19 to TRBJ1-5; D remains ambiguous. The CDR3 runs 16 residues. Trimming shortened V by 1 base and J by 5 bases, and 15 bases separated the two germline ends. Germline lookup yields CDR1 LNHDA and CDR2 SQIVND (reference sequence). This chain's CDR3 is CASSIGGWQAHQPQHF. For the CDR3, the DNA is TGTGCCAGTAGTATAGGAGGGTGGCAGGCCCATCAGCCCCAGCATTTT.

The chain uses TRBV6-1 and TRBJ2-3, with D perhaps matching TRBD1 (6 bases). Looked up from germline, CDR1 is MNHNS and CDR2 is SASEGT. Trimming pared 11 bases from V and 1 base from J, leaving 13 bases between. The CDR3 length is 13 residues. CDR3 in amino acids: CAAGEGGTDTQYF. The DNA of the CDR3 is TGTGCCGCCGGCGAGGGGGGCACAGATACGCAGTATTTT.

This clone was counted a single time. The chain has TRBV7-8 and TRBJ1-4, with D perhaps matching TRBD1 (5 bases). Trimming shortened V by 6 bases and J by 5 bases, and 16 bases separated the two germline ends. This CDR3 comprises 15 residues. Germline CDR1 reads SGHVS; CDR2 reads FQNEAQ. The chain's CDR3 is CASRRRGAGNEKLFF. The CDR3 DNA sequence: TGTGCCAGCAGGAGACGCGGCGCAGGGAATGAAAAACTGTTTTTT.

The rearrangement uses TRBV7-9 and TRBJ2-2; D ambiguous. The V gene lost 5 bases and the J gene lost 6 bases, with 16 bases spanning the gap. Germline CDR1 SEHNR, CDR2 FQNEAQ (reference sequence). The CDR3 has 15 amino acids. CDR3 DNA: TGTGCCAGCAGCCCTATAAGCTCGTTGGCCGGGGAGCTGTTTTTT. Amino acid sequence: CASSPISSLAGELFF.

The chain couples TRBV5-4 to TRBJ2-1; 8 bases align to TRBD2. This CDR3 spans 15 amino acids. With 5 bases clipped from V and 6 bases from J, the junction kept 10 bases outside the gene matches. Germline V gives CDR1 SGHNT, CDR2 YYREEE (reference sequence). For the CDR3, the DNA is TGTGCCAGCAGGTACTCGGCGGGAGGTCCCAATGAGCAGTTCTTC. Its translation: CASRYSAGGPNEQFF.

This rearrangement joins TRBV12-5 to TRBJ2-2, with 12 bases identical to TRBD2. The CDR3 has 19 amino acids. The germline CDR1 and CDR2 sequences are LGHNT and FRNRAP. V lost 6 bases, J lost 4 bases, and 15 bases stayed unmatched. The CDR3, as DNA: TGTGCTAGTGGGGGGAAGAGCGCTAGCGGGAGGGAGGGCACCGGGGAGCTGTTTTTT. It specifies CASGGKSASGREGTGELFF.

This clone has just one count. V gene TRBV27 combines with J gene TRBJ1-5; perhaps TRBD1 as D (6 bases). CDR3 size: 14 residues. The V gene's germline CDR1 is MNHEY and CDR2 SMNVEV (reference sequence). Trimming pared 5 bases from V and 0 bases from J, leaving 8 bases between. CDR3 sequence reads: CASSEQGSNQPQHF. CDR3 sequence (DNA): TGTGCCAGCAGTGAACAGGGTAGCAATCAGCCCCAGCATTTT.

This clone was found once. The CDR3 region has the DNA TGTGCCAGCAGAGAGATAGGGGAACAGAATGAGCAGTTCTTC. Its protein is CASREIGEQNEQFF. This chain connects TRBV28 to TRBJ2-1, with D possibly TRBD1 on 5 matching bases. This CDR3 is built from 14 residues. Trimming took 6 bases from V and 7 from J, leaving 16 bases between them. CDR1 and CDR2 (germline): MDHEN, SYDVKM.

The chain links TRBV28 to TRBJ2-7, with TRBD1 matching 7 bases. The germline gives CDR1 MDHEN, CDR2 SYDVKM. There are 13 residues in the CDR3. V trimming: 8 bases; J trimming: 4 bases; junction bases outside the gene matches: 8. Written as DNA, the CDR3 is TGTGCCAGCCGGGAACAGGGGATTTACGAGCAGTACTTC. Its translation is CASREQGIYEQYF.

The chain links TRBV28 to TRBJ2-7; 7 bases are shared with TRBD1. Germline values: CDR1 MDHEN, CDR2 SYDVKM. The CDR3 consists of 13 residues. The V and J ends lost 4 bases and 5 bases, in that order; junction bases with no gene match: 5. CDR3 residues: CASSSTDRDEQYF. CDR3 bases: TGTGCCAGCAGTTCCACTGACAGGGACGAGCAGTACTTC.

The count of this clone is one. The CDR3 DNA follows: TGCGCCAGCAGCCAAGCAGGGCAGGGGTTTGAGCCCCAGCATTTT. This codes for CASSQAGQGFEPQHF. The chain employs TRBV4-1 and TRBJ1-5; a weak D match, TRBD1 (6 bases). The CDR3 totals 15 residues. Germline V CDR1 and CDR2: MGHRA, YSYEKL. Trimming took off 1 base at V and 8 bases at J, with 15 bases between the two ends.